This TCR beta chain derives from a study of cytomegalovirus exposure and HLA in healthy donors. Regarding the study as a whole: Later analysis associated a missense DCLRE1C variant with TCR beta V- and J-gene trimming.

The CDR3 contains 13 residues. Trimming left V 1 base short and J 5 bases short, with 8 bases between. Germline V CDR1 and CDR2: SGHTA, FQGTGA. To note about this clone: Its matching antigen is unknown.

With 60 Vbeta and 13 Jbeta primers, the PCR was carried out. Generated by immunoSEQ multiplex PCR, the TCRdb table keeps only in-frame clones and is missing some. The table has 150,000 to 180,000 clones, 79% seen once. This receptor was taken from a man aged 25 to 40 in good health and CMV-seropositive. The chain is built from TRBV7-3 and TRBJ2-5; D gene uncertain. The sample consisted of PBMCs. The CDR3 reads CASSLRPGETQYF. The CDR3 DNA reads as TGTGCCAGCAGCTTAAGACCCGGGGAGACCCAGTACTTC.